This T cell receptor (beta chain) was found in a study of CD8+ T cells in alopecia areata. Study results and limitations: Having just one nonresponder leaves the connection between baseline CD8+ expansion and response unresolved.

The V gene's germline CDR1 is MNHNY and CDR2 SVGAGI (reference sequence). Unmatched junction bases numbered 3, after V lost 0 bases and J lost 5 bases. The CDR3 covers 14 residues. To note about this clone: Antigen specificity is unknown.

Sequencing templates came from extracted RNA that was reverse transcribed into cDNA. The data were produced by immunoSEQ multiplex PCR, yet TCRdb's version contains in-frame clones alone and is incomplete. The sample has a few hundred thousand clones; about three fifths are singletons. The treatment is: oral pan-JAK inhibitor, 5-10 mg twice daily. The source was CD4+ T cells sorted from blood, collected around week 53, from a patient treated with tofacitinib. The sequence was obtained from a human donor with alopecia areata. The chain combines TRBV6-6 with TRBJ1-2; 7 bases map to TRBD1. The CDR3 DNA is TGTGCCAGCAGTTACTCGTCAGGGGGGTATGGCTACACCTTC. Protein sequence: CASSYSSGGYGYTF.